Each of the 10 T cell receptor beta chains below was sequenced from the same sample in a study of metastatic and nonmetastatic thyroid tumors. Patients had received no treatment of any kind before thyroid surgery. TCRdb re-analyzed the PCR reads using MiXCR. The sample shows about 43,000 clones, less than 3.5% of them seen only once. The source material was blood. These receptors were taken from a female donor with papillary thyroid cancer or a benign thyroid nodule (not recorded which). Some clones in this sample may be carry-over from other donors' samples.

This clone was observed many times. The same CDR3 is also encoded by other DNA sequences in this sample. The CDR3 DNA is TGTGCCAGCAGTGAAGCGGGGGCGCGGGGCTATGGCTACACCTTC. Residues: CASSEAGARGYGYTF. This sequence joins TRBV2 and TRBJ1-2, with D perhaps TRBD1 (6 bases). CDR1 SNHLY and CDR2 FYNNEI come from the germline V gene. V was pared by 0 bases and J by 4 bases, with 12 bases between. There are 15 residues in the CDR3.

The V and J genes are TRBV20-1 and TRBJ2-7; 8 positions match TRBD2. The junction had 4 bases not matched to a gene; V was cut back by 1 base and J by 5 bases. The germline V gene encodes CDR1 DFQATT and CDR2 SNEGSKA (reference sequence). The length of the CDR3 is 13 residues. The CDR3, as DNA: TGCAGTGCTAGAGTGACTAGCGATCACGAGCAGTACTTC. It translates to CSARVTSDHEQYF.

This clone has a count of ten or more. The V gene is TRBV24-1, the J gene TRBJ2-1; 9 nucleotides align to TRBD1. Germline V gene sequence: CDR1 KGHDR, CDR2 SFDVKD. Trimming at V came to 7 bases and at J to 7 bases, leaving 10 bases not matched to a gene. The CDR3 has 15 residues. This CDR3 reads CATSRTGTGHNEQFF. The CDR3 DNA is TGTGCCACCAGCCGGACCGGGACAGGGCATAATGAGCAGTTCTTC.

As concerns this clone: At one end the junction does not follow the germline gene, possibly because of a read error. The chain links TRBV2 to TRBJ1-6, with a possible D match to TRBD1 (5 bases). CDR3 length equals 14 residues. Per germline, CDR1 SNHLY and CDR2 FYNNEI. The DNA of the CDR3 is TGTGCCAGCAGCCTGGACATGGGGAATTCGCCCCTCCACTTT. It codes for CASSLDMGNSPLHF.

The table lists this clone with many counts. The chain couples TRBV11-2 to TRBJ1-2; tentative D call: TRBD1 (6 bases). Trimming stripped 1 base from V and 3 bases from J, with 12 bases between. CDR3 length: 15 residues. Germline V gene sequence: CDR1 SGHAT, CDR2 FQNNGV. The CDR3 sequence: CASSLGTADYYGYTF. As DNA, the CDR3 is TGTGCCAGCAGCTTAGGGACAGCTGATTACTATGGCTACACCTTC. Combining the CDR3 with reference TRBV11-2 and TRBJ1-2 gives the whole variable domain EAGVAQSPRYKIIEKRQSVAFWCNPISGHATLYWYQQILGQGPKLLIQFQNNGVVDDSQLPKDRFSAERLKGVDSTLKIQPAKLEDSAVYLCASSLGTADYYGYTFGSGTRLTVV.

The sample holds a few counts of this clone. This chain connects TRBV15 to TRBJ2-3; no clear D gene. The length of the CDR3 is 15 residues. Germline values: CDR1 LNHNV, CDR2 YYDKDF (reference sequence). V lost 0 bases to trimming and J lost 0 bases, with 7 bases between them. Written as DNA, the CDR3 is TGTGCCACCAGCAGAGATTTGACCAGCACAGATACGCAGTATTTT. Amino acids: CATSRDLTSTDTQYF.

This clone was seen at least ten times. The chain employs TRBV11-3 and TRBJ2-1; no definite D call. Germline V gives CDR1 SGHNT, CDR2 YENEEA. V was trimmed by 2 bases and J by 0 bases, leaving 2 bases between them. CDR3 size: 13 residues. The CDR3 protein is CASSLNSYNEQFF. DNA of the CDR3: TGTGCCAGCAGCTTAAACTCCTACAATGAGCAGTTCTTC.

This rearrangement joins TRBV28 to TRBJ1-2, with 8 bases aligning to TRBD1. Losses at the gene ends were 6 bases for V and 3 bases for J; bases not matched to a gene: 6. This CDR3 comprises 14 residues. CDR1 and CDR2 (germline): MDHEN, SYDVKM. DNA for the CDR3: TGTGCCAGCAGATTCACAGGGGGGGACTATGGCTACACCTTC. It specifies CASRFTGGDYGYTF.

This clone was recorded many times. DNA of the CDR3: TGTGCCAGCAGCAGACTAGCGGGAGGACCCCAAGAGACCCAGTACTTC. Protein product: CASSRLAGGPQETQYF. The V call is TRBV5-6, the J call TRBJ2-5, with TRBD2 identical over 13 bases. This CDR3 has 16 amino acids. Germline values: CDR1 SGHDT, CDR2 YYEEEE. V was pared by 4 bases and J by 1 base, with 4 bases of the junction left unmatched.

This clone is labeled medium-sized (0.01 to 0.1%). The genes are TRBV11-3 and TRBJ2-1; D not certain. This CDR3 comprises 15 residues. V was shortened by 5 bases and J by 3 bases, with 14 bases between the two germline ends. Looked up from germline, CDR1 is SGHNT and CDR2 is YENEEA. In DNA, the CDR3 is TGTGCCAGCAGCCTAAGAGGCGGAGACTACAATGAGCAGTTCTTC. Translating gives CASSLRGGDYNEQFF. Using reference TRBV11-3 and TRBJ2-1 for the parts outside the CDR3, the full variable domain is EAGVVQSPRYKIIEKKQPVAFWCNPISGHNTLYWYLQNLGQGPELLIRYENEEAVDDSQLPKDRFSAERLKGVDSTLKIQPAELGDSAVYLCASSLRGGDYNEQFFGPGTRLTVL.